This record covers a single T cell receptor (beta chain). Its antigen is currently unknown. These data come from a study of blood T cells in healthy people across ages. Study outcomes and limitations: Considered underestimates were the diversity estimates obtained from one million T cells. The donors' CMV status was not determined, possibly confounding changes in expanded clonotypes.

Looked up from germline, CDR1 is MRHNA and CDR2 is SNTAGT. This CDR3 contains 15 residues. Trimming removed 6 bases at V and 4 bases at J, with 18 bases between. The authors ran a second PCR of 7 to 11 cycles using a sample-barcoded 5' primer and a J-beta primer mix. One entry per CDR3 protein results from TCRdb running MiXCR on the 5' RACE reads. The sample yields just over 1 million distinct CDR3 sequences, over 35% seen once. Sequenced material: blood. This receptor was identified in a woman aged 55-69 years in good health. The chain is built from TRBV6-4 and TRBJ1-2, with unresolved D. The CDR3 sequence: CASRAQPDGSYGYTF. The CDR3 region has the DNA TGTGCCAGCAGAGCGCAACCGGACGGTTCCTATGGCTACACCTTC.